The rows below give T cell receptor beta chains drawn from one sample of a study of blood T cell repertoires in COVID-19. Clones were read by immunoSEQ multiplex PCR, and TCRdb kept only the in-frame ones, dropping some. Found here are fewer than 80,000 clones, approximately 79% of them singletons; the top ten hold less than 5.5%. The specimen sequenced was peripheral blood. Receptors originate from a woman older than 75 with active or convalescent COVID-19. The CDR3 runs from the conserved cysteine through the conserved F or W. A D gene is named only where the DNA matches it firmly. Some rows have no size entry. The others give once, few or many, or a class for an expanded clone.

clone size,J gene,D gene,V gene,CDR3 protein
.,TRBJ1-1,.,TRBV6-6,CASSYSWALNTEAFF
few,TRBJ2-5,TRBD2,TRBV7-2,CASSGRGFQETQYF
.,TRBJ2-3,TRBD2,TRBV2,CARGTGGGTDTQYF
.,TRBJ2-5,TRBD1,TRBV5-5,CASTLTGAETQYF
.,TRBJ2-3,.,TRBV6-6,CASSFGWSGTDTQYF
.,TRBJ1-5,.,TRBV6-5,CASRNTYSNQPQHF
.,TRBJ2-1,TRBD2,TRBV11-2,CASSLESGRGNEQFF
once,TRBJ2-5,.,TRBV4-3,CASSQVRGAKETQYF
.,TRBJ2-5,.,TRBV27,CASSLLGGGETQYF
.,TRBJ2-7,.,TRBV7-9,CASSNYRSSYEQYF
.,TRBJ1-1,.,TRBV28,CASHAGRAFF
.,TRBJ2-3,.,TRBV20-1,CSARGLTPQYF
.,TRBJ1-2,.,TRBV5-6,CASSFWTAYGYTF
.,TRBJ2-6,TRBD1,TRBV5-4,CASSPTGGASGANVLTF
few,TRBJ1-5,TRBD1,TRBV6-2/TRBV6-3,CASSKGQRNQPQHF
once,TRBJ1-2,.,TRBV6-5,CASSRSPTNYGYTF
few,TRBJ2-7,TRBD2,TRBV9,CASSPNPSGGFYEQYF
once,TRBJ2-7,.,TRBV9,CASSVDLAPYEQYF
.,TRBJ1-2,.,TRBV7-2,CAIGPRGGLNYGYTF
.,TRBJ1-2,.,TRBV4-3,CASSQDDGLSFLGYTF
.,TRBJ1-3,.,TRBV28,CASLGGTLSGNTIYF
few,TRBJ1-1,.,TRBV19,CASSIPGSPSNTEAFF
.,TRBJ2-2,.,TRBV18,CASSPGQQNTGELFF
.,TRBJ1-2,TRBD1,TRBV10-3,CAISVPGQGAFGGYTF
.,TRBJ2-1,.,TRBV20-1,CSTSEWDEQFF
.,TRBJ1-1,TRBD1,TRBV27,CASSQRQGLVAFF
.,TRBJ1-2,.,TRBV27,CASSFGRGYYGYTF
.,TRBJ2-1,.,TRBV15,CATSSGHRSSYNEQFF
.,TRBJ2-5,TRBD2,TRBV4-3,CASSQGLAGAGETQYF
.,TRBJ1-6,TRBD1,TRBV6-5,CASSYLGTGGSPLHF
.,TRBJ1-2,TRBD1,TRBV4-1,CASSQKTGAANYGYTF
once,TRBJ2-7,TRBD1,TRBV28,CASSLQNKGQAVKQYF
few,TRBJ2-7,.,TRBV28,CASSPRTAKTYEQYF
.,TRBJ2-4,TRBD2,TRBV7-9,CASSFPLAGGPGKNIQYF
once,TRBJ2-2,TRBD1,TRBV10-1,CASSEGQGRAGELFF
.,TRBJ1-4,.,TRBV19,CASSTARAQVGEKLFF
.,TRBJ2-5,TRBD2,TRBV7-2,CASSLGLAGGISQYF
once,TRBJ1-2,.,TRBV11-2,CASSLVGGGHGYTF
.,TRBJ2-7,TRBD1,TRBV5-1,CASSSRTGATYEQYF
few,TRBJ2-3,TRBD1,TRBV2,CASSEATGGGTDTQYF
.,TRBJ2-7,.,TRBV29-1,CSVEFTLATEQYF
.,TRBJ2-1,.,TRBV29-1,CSVGGERRFNEQFF
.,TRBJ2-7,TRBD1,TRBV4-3,CASSHRQGAGEQYF
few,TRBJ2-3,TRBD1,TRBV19,CASTPGQGADTQYF
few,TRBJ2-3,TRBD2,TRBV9,CASSESPASGTQYF
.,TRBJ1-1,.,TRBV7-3,CASSPQGYTEAFF
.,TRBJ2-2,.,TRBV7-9,CASSILGPGELFF
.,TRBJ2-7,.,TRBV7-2,CASSPPGLHYEQYF
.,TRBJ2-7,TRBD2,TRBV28,CASSWAPSGGSYEQYF
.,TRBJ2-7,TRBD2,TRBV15,CATSRDAPPWTSGSGEQYF
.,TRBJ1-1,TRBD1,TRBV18,CASSPHRGPLMNTEAFF
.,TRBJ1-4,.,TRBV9,CASSDPSEKLFF
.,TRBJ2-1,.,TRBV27,CASSLRGSRNEQFF
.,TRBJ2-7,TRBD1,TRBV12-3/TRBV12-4,CASSPDRDYEQYF
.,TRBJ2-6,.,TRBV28,CASSSGLLRGLSGANVLTF
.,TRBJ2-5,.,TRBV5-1,CASSLEGISKETQYF
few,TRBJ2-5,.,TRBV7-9,CASSLKGAGETQYF
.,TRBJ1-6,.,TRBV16,CASSQILTSSYNSPLHF
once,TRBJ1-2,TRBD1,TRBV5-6,CASSLAGQISTDGYTF
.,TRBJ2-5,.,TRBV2,CASSGTRGDETQYF